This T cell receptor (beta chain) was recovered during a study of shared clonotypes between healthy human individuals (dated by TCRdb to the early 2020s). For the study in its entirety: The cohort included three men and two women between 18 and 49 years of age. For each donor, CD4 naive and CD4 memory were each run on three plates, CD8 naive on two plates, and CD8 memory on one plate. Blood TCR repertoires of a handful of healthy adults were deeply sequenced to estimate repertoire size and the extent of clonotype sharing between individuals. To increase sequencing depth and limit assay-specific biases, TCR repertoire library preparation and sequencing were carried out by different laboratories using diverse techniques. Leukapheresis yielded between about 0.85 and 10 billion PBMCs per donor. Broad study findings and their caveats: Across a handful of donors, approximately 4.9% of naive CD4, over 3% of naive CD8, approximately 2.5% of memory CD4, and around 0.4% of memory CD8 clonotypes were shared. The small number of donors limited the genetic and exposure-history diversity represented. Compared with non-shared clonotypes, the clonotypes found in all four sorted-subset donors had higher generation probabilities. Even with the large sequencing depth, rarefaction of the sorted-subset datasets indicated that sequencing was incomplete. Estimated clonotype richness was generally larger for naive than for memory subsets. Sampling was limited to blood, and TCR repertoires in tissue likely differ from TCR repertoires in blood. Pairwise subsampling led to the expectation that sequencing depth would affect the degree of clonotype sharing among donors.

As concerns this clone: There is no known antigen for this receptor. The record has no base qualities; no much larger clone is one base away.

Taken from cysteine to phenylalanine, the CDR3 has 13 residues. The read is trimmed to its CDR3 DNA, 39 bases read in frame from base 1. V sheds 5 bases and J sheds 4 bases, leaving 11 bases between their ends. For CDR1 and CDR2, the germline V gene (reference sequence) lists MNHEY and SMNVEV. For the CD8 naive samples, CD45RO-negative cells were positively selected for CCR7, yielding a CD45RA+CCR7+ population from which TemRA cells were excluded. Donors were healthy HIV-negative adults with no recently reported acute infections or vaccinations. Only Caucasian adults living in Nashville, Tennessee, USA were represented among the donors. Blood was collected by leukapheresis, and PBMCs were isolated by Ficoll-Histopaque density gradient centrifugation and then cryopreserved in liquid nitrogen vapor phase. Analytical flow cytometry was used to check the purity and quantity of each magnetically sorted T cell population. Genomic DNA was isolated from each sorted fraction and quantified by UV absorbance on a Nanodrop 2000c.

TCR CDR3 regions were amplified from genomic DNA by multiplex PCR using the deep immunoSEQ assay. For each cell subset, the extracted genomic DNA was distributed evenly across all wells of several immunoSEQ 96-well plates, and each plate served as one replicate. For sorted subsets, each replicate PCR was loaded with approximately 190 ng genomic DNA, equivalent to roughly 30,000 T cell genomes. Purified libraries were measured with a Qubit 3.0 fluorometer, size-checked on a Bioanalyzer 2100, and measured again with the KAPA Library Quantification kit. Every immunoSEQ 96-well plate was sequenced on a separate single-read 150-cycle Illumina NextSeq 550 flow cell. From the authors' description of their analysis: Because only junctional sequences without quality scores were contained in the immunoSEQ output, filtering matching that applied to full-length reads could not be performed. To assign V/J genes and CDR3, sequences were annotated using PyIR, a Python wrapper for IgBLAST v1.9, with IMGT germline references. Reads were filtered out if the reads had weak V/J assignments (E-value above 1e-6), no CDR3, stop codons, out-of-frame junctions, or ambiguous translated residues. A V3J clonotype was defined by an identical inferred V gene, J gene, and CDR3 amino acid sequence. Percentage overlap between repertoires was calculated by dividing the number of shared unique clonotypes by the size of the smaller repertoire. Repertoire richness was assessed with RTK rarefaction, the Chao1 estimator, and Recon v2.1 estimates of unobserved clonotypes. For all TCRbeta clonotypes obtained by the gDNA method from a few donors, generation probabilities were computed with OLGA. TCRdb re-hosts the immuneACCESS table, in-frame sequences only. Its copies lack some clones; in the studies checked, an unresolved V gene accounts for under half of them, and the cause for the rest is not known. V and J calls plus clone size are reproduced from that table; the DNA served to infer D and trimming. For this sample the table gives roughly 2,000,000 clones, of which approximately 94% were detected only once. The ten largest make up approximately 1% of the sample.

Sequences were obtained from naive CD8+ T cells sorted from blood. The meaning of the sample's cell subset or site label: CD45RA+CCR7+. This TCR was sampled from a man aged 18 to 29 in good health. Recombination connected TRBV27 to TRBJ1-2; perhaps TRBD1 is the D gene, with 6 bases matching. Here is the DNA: TGTGCCAGCAGTCCGACAGGAACCTATGGCTACACCTTC. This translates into CASSPTGTYGYTF.